These 5 T cell receptor beta chains originate from one sample sequenced in a study of vaccination effects on CD4 cells after COVID-19. These receptors' antigens are unknown. Within the ViraFEST assay, antigen-specific CD4+ T cells underwent expansion with viral peptide pools prior to sequencing. The authors isolated CD4+ T cells after around nine days of culture. Convalescent patients had PCR-confirmed SARS-CoV-2 infection between March and December 2020. Some clones are missing from TCRdb's copy, which holds only in-frame ones; the method was immunoSEQ multiplex PCR. Among roughly 54,000 clones listed, around 76% were seen once. The sequencing used CD4+ T cells from PBMCs cultured with HIV peptides, collected before COVID-19 vaccination. Sample subset: HIV-1 Nef peptide pool negative control/reference culture. The source is a human donor who had a prior SARS-CoV-2 infection.

V is TRBV9 and J is TRBJ2-3; D not resolved. The CDR3 has 14 residues. Germline assignment: CDR1 SGDLS and CDR2 YYNGEE. The ends were cut back, 0 bases at V and 0 bases at J, with 5 bases in the middle. Here the CDR3 reads CASSVAISTDTQYF. The CDR3 bases are TGTGCCAGCAGCGTAGCCATTAGCACAGATACGCAGTATTTT.

The CDR3 spells CASSLGRALSSYEQYF. For the CDR3, the DNA is TGTGCCAGCAGCTTGGGACGGGCCTTAAGCTCCTACGAGCAGTACTTC. The chain links TRBV5-6 to TRBJ2-7; D remains unclear. V gave up 0 bases and J gave up 0 bases, with 13 bases separating them. The CDR3 spans 16 residues. Germline CDR1 reads SGHDT; CDR2 reads YYEEEE.

The CDR3 DNA reads TGTGCCAGCATACAGGGGGCCGGATCCGAGCAGTACTTC. Translating gives CASIQGAGSEQYF. The genes are TRBV7-2 and TRBJ2-7; 9 bases line up with TRBD1. J was trimmed by 6 bases and V by 7 bases; bases with no gene match: 7. This CDR3 contains 13 residues. Germline-derived CDR1 and CDR2 are SGHTA and FQGNSA. The variable domain in full, completed from reference TRBV7-2 and TRBJ2-7, reads GAGVSQSPSNKVTEKGKDVELRCDPISGHTALYWYRQSLGQGLEFLIYFQGNSAPDKSGLPSDRFSAERTGGSVSTLTIQRTQQEDSAVYLCASIQGAGSEQYFGPGTRLTVT.

V gene TRBV25-1 combines with J gene TRBJ2-2; 12 nucleotides line up with TRBD2. The V segment lost 9 bases and the J segment 6 bases; nucleotides outside the gene matches: 5. There are 14 residues in the CDR3. Per germline, CDR1 MGHDK and CDR2 SYGVNS. The DNA for the CDR3 is TGTGCCAGTTCGACTAGCGGGAGAGCCGGGGAGCTGTTTTTT. This translates into CASSTSGRAGELFF.

The rearrangement links TRBV7-2 to TRBJ1-1; tentative D call: TRBD1 (5 bases). The CDR3 is made up of 13 amino acids. Germline CDR1 reads SGHTA; CDR2 reads FQGNSA. Between the trimmed V and J ends, which lost 4 bases and 1 base, there was a span of 7 bases. CDR3 region: CASSYDRNTEAFF. CDR3 sequence (DNA): TGTGCCAGCAGCTATGACAGGAACACTGAAGCTTTCTTT.